In its sample, the clone carrying this TCR beta chain was seen once. Its cognate antigen is unknown. A single record per CDR3 protein comes from TCRdb applying MiXCR to the reads. The sample has around 230,000 distinct CDR3 sequences, less than 50% seen once. This CDR3 region has 11 residues. CDR1 and CDR2 from the germline V gene are SQVTM and ANQGSEA. Trimming left V 4 bases short and J 10 bases short, with 13 bases between. This specimen comes from a study of T cell repertoires in cytomegalovirus infection. About the study: Recently identified HLA-C-restricted CMV epitopes were among the peptides used. Both a matching HLA type and CMV infection were indicated by public TCR beta signatures. Study-wide results and caveats: Public TCR beta family frequency separated CMV-and-HLA carriers, including in an independent cohort.

The J gene is TRBJ1-1, the V gene TRBV29-1, with a possible D match to TRBD1 (5 bases). The sample here was CD8+ T cells from cultured PBMCs, taken from culture after CMV antigen stimulation. The receptor was derived from a human donor in good health (CMV status not recorded). Some clones in this sample may be carry-over from other donors' samples. CDR3 in DNA: TGCAGCGTTGCGGCAGGGTTGTCAGCTTTCTTT. Translated: CSVAAGLSAFF.